This T cell receptor beta chain derives from a study of blood T cell repertoires in COVID-19. Overall study context: From the United States, Italy and Spain came samples of acute and convalescent COVID-19. T cells, B-cell-depleted T cells, or PBMCs provided the cDNA or gDNA that served as material.

CDR3 length equals 14 residues. Germline V gene sequence: CDR1 SGHTA, CDR2 FQGNSA. Unmatched junction bases numbered 9, after V lost 11 bases and J lost 5 bases. Original data processing: The authors estimated nucleated cell counts from reference gene primer amplification. Generated by immunoSEQ multiplex PCR, the TCRdb table keeps only in-frame clones and is missing some. V and J calls and clone size are copied from that table; D and trimming were computed from the DNA. The data hold 45,000 to 65,000 clones, with roughly 90% observed a single time. This receptor was obtained from a human donor in a cohort sampled during active COVID-19. The chain recombines TRBV7-2 with TRBJ2-2, with 9 bases aligning to TRBD2. The sequenced material came from peripheral blood. The CDR3 region is CALAAGGSTGELFF. The CDR3 coding sequence is TGTGCCCTGGCAGCGGGGGGCAGTACCGGGGAGCTGTTTTTT.